This T cell receptor (beta chain) originates from a study of cytomegalovirus exposure and HLA in healthy donors. Amplification used 60 Vbeta primers and 13 Jbeta primers. Some clones are missing from TCRdb's copy, which holds only in-frame ones; the method was immunoSEQ multiplex PCR. The sample has roughly 150,000 clones; 64% are singletons. Sequencing was carried out using PBMCs. This TCR was sampled from a woman in her 30s in good health and CMV-seropositive.

The CDR3 region has the DNA TGTGCCAGCTCAGGGACAGGGCCCTCTGGGGCCAACGTCCTGACTTTC. It translates to CASSGTGPSGANVLTF. The V and J genes are TRBV18 and TRBJ2-6, with 9 bases identical to TRBD1. The CDR3 has 16 amino acids. Trimming took 5 bases from V and 0 from J; bases not matched to a gene: 2. The germline V gene has CDR1 KGHSH and CDR2 LQKENI.